The 16 T cell receptor beta chains in this list originate from one sample, sequenced in a study of cytomegalovirus exposure and HLA in healthy donors. Using immunoSEQ multiplex PCR, the repertoire was profiled, and TCRdb retains in-frame clones only, with some absent. The data contain about 280,000 clones, 88% of them seen just once; the ten biggest clones take up 0.92%. Sequencing input: PBMCs. Every receptor here comes from a woman under 30 in good health and CMV-seronegative.

This clone was seen just once. This sequence joins TRBV2 and TRBJ1-2; possible D gene TRBD1, 6 bases. The V end was cut by 9 bases, the J end by 8 bases, with 16 bases between. The CDR3 spans 12 residues. CDR1 and CDR2 (germline): SNHLY, FYNNEI. CDR3 region: CASPGVPRGYTF. In DNA, the CDR3 is TGTGCCAGTCCAGGGGTCCCGCGCGGCTACACCTTC.

This clone occurred many times. V is TRBV19 and J is TRBJ2-1; D remains ambiguous. The germline V gene encodes CDR1 LNHDA and CDR2 SQIVND (reference sequence). The CDR3 extends over 12 amino acids. Trimming took off 3 bases at V and 9 bases at J, with 9 bases between the two ends. This chain's CDR3 is CASSIEFGEQFF. The CDR3 nucleotides read TGTGCCAGTAGTATCGAGTTTGGTGAGCAGTTCTTC. The full variable domain, its missing parts supplied by reference TRBV19 and TRBJ2-1, is DGGITQSPKYLFRKEGQNVTLSCEQNLNHDAMYWYRQDPGQGLRLIYYSQIVNDFQKGDIAEGYSVSREKKESFPLTVTSAQKNPTAFYLCASSIEFGEQFFGPGTRLTVL.

The chain couples TRBV6-5 to TRBJ2-3; a weak D match, TRBD2 (6 bases). The V end was cut by 4 bases, the J end by 0 bases, with 11 bases between. The CDR3 is 15 residues long. Per germline, CDR1 MNHEY and CDR2 SVGAGI. The CDR3 bases are TGTGCCAGCAGTTTACTAGCAGCTAGCACAGATACGCAGTATTTT. Protein product: CASSLLAASTDTQYF.

The chain links TRBV30 to TRBJ1-1, with 7 positions matching TRBD1. Per germline, CDR1 GTSNPN and CDR2 SVGIG (reference sequence). The CDR3 totals 16 residues. Germline trimming cut 0 bases from V and 0 bases from J; bases unmatched to any gene: 7. The CDR3 nucleotides read TGTGCCTGGAGTGTAAGACAGGGATTCATGAACACTGAAGCTTTCTTT. It yields the protein CAWSVRQGFMNTEAFF.

The chain recombines TRBV6-1 with TRBJ1-5; maybe TRBD1 (6 bases). Trimming stripped 0 bases from V and 0 bases from J, with 6 bases between. Per the germline V gene, CDR1 is MNHNS and CDR2 is SASEGT. CDR3 length: 15 residues. CDR3 DNA sequence: TGTGCCAGCAGTGAAGCGGGGGCTAGCAATCAGCCCCAGCATTTT. Protein sequence: CASSEAGASNQPQHF.

The chain employs TRBV28 and TRBJ1-2; no firm D call. This CDR3 region has 13 residues. Germline V gene lookup returns CDR1 MDHEN and CDR2 SYDVKM. Trimming stripped 6 bases from V and 1 base from J, with 9 bases between. The CDR3 protein is CASSPNSNYGYTF. As DNA, the CDR3 is TGTGCCAGCAGCCCGAACAGTAACTATGGCTACACCTTC.

The chain links TRBV19 to TRBJ1-1, with D possibly matching TRBD1 (5 bases). The CDR3 totals 14 residues. CDR1 and CDR2 from the germline V gene are LNHDA and SQIVND (reference sequence). The V gene lost 6 bases and the J gene lost 1 base, with 12 bases spanning the gap. The chain's CDR3 is CASRRGGENTEAFF. DNA for the CDR3: TGTGCCAGTAGACGGGGGGGAGAGAACACTGAAGCTTTCTTT.

The CDR3 DNA reads TGTGCCAGCAGGTTCACAGGGGAGCGAGGCTACACCTTC. It yields the protein CASRFTGERGYTF. The chain is built from TRBV6-5 and TRBJ1-2, with 7 positions matching TRBD1. This CDR3 region has 13 residues. V shed 6 bases and J 8 bases; nucleotides not matched to a gene: 9. Germline CDR1 MNHEY, CDR2 SVGAGI.

The gene calls are TRBV5-4 and TRBJ1-6, with TRBD1 identical over 10 bases. Trimming took 4 bases from V and 8 from J; bases not matched to a gene: 9. Germline V gene sequence: CDR1 SGHNT, CDR2 YYREEE (reference sequence). CDR3 length: 16 amino acids. The CDR3 bases are TGTGCCAGCAGCGAACCTCCGGGACAGGGGTATTCACCCCTCCACTTT. Translated, it gives CASSEPPGQGYSPLHF.

The chain couples TRBV2 to TRBJ2-7; 8 bases align to TRBD1. Trimming at V came to 5 bases and at J to 5 bases, leaving 11 bases not matched to a gene. Germline CDR1 is SNHLY and CDR2 is FYNNEI. The length of the CDR3 is 15 residues. In DNA form, the CDR3 reads TGTGCCAGCAGTTTTGACAGGGGACGTACGGACGAGCAGTACTTC. It specifies CASSFDRGRTDEQYF.

This sequence joins TRBV4-3 and TRBJ1-1; a weak D match, TRBD1 (6 bases). V shed 0 bases and J shed 4 bases, with 18 bases lying between them. The CDR3 has 17 residues. Looked up from germline, CDR1 is LGHNA and CDR2 is YSLEER. The CDR3 sequence is CASSQEGNRAPITEAFF. The DNA for the CDR3 is TGCGCCAGCAGCCAAGAAGGGAACAGGGCCCCGATCACTGAAGCTTTCTTT.

This rearrangement joins TRBV9 to TRBJ1-6; no firm D call. The CDR3 is 15 residues long. V lost 2 bases and J 7 bases, leaving 13 bases between the germline ends. Germline loops: CDR1 SGDLS, CDR2 YYNGEE. The CDR3 here is CASSVLGHENSPLHF. CDR3 sequence (DNA): TGTGCCAGCAGCGTCCTTGGGCACGAAAATTCACCCCTCCACTTT.

The V gene is TRBV30, the J gene TRBJ2-3, with D perhaps matching TRBD1 (5 bases). The CDR3 runs to 12 residues. Germline assignment: CDR1 GTSNPN and CDR2 SVGIG (reference sequence). V was cut by 0 bases and J by 11 bases, with 12 bases left in between. CDR3 bases: TGTGCCTGGAGTGTACTGGCAGGGCAGCAGTATTTT. Translation gives CAWSVLAGQQYF.

This chain joins TRBV7-6 and TRBJ2-5, with 10 bases lining up with TRBD1. The germline V gene encodes CDR1 SGHVS and CDR2 FNYEAQ. This CDR3 is 16 amino acids long. Unmatched junction bases numbered 7, after V lost 1 base and J lost 5 bases. The CDR3 is CASSLVTEGQGETQYF. CDR3 in DNA: TGTGCCAGCAGCTTAGTGACAGAGGGACAGGGGGAGACCCAGTACTTC.

The J gene is TRBJ2-3, the V gene TRBV25-1; 9 positions match TRBD1. The CDR3 is 15 amino acids. CDR1 is MGHDK, CDR2 SYGVNS, per germline. V shed 5 bases, J shed 4 bases, and the junction held 7 bases outside the gene matches. The CDR3 is CASSPPGQGADTQYF. Here the CDR3 DNA reads TGTGCCAGCAGTCCCCCGGGACAGGGCGCAGATACGCAGTATTTT.

The V and J genes are TRBV7-3 and TRBJ1-1, with 7 bases matching TRBD1. This CDR3 region has 14 residues. The germline gives CDR1 SGHTA, CDR2 FQGTGA. The V gene end was trimmed by 5 bases and the J gene end by 4 bases; junction bases not matched to a gene: 7. The CDR3 is CASSPGYRGTEAFF. In nucleotides, the CDR3 is TGTGCCAGCAGCCCCGGTTACAGGGGCACTGAAGCTTTCTTT.